The 24 T cell receptor beta chains below were found in one sample sequenced in a study of siplizumab effects on memory and regulatory T cells. Produced via immunoSEQ multiplex PCR; TCRdb's table is partial and in-frame only. In the table there are 65,000 to 70,000 clones, over 80% of which are singletons. Material: Tregs sorted from blood. The source is a human donor in good health.

The J gene is TRBJ2-3, the V gene TRBV2; no clear D gene. Germline V gene sequence: CDR1 SNHLY, CDR2 FYNNEI. Trimming removed 8 bases from V and 7 bases from J, with 10 bases in between. The length of the CDR3 is 11 residues. CDR3 protein: CASARPHTQYF. The CDR3 DNA reads as TGTGCCAGCGCTCGACCACATACGCAGTATTTT. The full variable domain, rest sourced from reference TRBV2 and TRBJ2-3, is EPEVTQTPSHQVTQMGQEVILRCVPISNHLYFYWYRQILGQKVEFLVSFYNNEISEKSEIFDDQFSVERPDGSNFTLKIRSTKLEDSAMYFCASARPHTQYFGPGTRLTVL.

This clone was found once. V usage is TRBV5-8 and J usage is TRBJ1-2, with D possibly being TRBD1 (5 bases). V dropped 1 base and J dropped 4 bases, with 8 bases sitting between them. Germline values: CDR1 SGHTS, CDR2 YDEGEE. This CDR3 has 13 amino acids. This CDR3 reads CASSLRGAYGYTF. In DNA form, the CDR3 reads TGTGCCAGCAGCTTGAGGGGAGCCTATGGCTACACCTTC.

This chain links TRBV20-1 with TRBJ2-7; no reliable D call. V lost 1 base to trimming and J lost 9 bases, with 10 bases between them. The germline V gene has CDR1 DFQATT and CDR2 SNEGSKA (reference sequence). The CDR3 extends over 11 amino acids. The CDR3 DNA reads TGCAGTGCTAGAGGGCCAACGGTGCAGTACTTC. Translating gives CSARGPTVQYF.

J is TRBJ2-4 and V is TRBV30, with D unclear. The ends were cut back, 3 bases at V and 5 bases at J, with 8 bases in the middle. The V gene's germline CDR1 is GTSNPN and CDR2 SVGIG (reference sequence). This CDR3 is 12 amino acids long. CDR3 sequence reads: CAWRPSQNIQYF. The CDR3 DNA is TGTGCCTGGAGGCCCAGCCAAAACATTCAGTACTTC. The full variable domain, in which reference TRBV30 and TRBJ2-4 provide the parts outside the CDR3, is SQTIHQWPATLVQPVGSPLSLECTVEGTSNPNLYWYRQAAGRGLQLLFYSVGIGQISSEVPQNLSASRPQDRQFILSSKKLLLSDSGFYLCAWRPSQNIQYFGAGTRLSVL.

This clone has a single count. This sequence joins TRBV25-1 and TRBJ2-5, with TRBD2 matching over 9 bases. Germline V lookup: CDR1 MGHDK, CDR2 SYGVNS. The J segment lost 5 bases and the V segment lost 11 bases, leaving 15 bases of the junction unmatched. This CDR3 is built from 15 residues. This chain's CDR3 is CASLHSGSLRETQYF. CDR3 coding DNA: TGTGCCTCGTTACATAGCGGGAGTCTCAGGGAGACCCAGTACTTC.

Points on this clone: One end of the junction is discordant with germline, which a read error may explain. This chain links TRBV14 with TRBJ2-1; 12 nucleotides align to TRBD2. Germline loops: CDR1 SGHDN, CDR2 FVKESK. The CDR3 is 16 residues long. The CDR3 loop is CASSPSGRGNYTEQFF. CDR3 bases: TGTGCCAGCAGCCCTAGCGGGAGGGGGAACTACACTGAGCAGTTCTTC. Looking up the rest from reference TRBV14 and TRBJ2-1 gives the full variable domain: EAGVTQFPSHSVIEKGQTVTLRCDPISGHDNLYWYRRVMGKEIKFLLHFVKESKQDESGMPNNRFLAERTGGTYSTLKVQPAELEDSGVYFCASSPSGRGNYTEQFFGPGTRLTVL.

The V call is TRBV27, the J call TRBJ2-2, with 7 bases that match TRBD1. CDR1 is MNHEY, CDR2 SMNVEV, per germline (reference sequence). Losses at the gene ends were 0 bases for V and 0 bases for J; bases not matched to a gene: 1. This CDR3 is 16 amino acids long. The CDR3 reads CASSLSGQTNTGELFF. CDR3 DNA sequence: TGTGCCAGCAGTTTATCGGGACAGACGAACACCGGGGAGCTGTTTTTT.

The V and J genes are TRBV5-6 and TRBJ2-7; 10 bases fit TRBD2. This CDR3 has 14 residues. V gave up 4 bases and J gave up 5 bases; unmatched junction bases: 6. Germline assignment: CDR1 SGHDT and CDR2 YYEEEE. The CDR3 coding sequence is TGTGCCAGCAGCAGGCCTAGCGGGAGCCACGAGCAGTACTTC. Translated, it gives CASSRPSGSHEQYF. The variable domain in full, completed from reference TRBV5-6 and TRBJ2-7, reads DAGVTQSPTHLIKTRGQQVTLRCSPKSGHDTVSWYQQALGQGPQFIFQYYEEEERQRGNFPDRFSGHQFPNYSSELNVNALLLGDSALYLCASSRPSGSHEQYFGPGTRLTVT.

J is TRBJ2-7 and V is TRBV4-1, with a possible D match to TRBD2 (5 bases). Germline assignment: CDR1 MGHRA and CDR2 YSYEKL. This CDR3 is built from 17 residues. Trimming pared 2 bases from V and 1 base from J, leaving 18 bases between. The CDR3 sequence: CASSQPFMRERSYEQYF. In DNA form, the CDR3 reads TGCGCCAGCAGCCAACCCTTTATGAGGGAGAGGTCCTACGAGCAGTACTTC.

This clone was detected only a few times. The chain combines TRBV7-9 with TRBJ1-1, with D perhaps matching TRBD1 (6 bases). Germline-derived CDR1 and CDR2 are SEHNR and FQNEAQ (reference sequence). The CDR3 totals 14 residues. V was clipped by 3 bases and J by 4 bases, with 12 bases between them. The CDR3 region is CASSFQGPGTEAFF. As DNA, the CDR3 is TGTGCCAGCAGCTTCCAGGGGCCGGGCACTGAAGCTTTCTTT.

The CDR3 loop is CASSLSRWSDEKLFF. As DNA, the CDR3 is TGTGCCAGCAGCTTATCCCGGTGGAGCGATGAAAAACTGTTTTTT. This rearrangement joins TRBV7-2 to TRBJ1-4, with unresolved D. The germline V gene has CDR1 SGHTA and CDR2 FQGNSA. The V end was cut by 2 bases, the J end by 6 bases, with 13 bases between. This CDR3 region has 15 residues.

The rearrangement links TRBV2 to TRBJ2-7; 7 bases are shared with TRBD1. Germline-derived CDR1 and CDR2 are SNHLY and FYNNEI. This CDR3 is built from 15 residues. Losses at the gene ends were 5 bases for V and 2 bases for J; bases not matched to a gene: 9. The DNA for the CDR3 is TGTGCCAGCAGTCCGCGAACAGGGGCAACCTACGAGCAGTACTTC. Amino acid sequence: CASSPRTGATYEQYF.

This chain joins TRBV28 and TRBJ2-7; TRBD2 agrees at 8 bases. CDR1 is MDHEN, CDR2 SYDVKM, per germline. V shed 5 bases, J shed 1 base, and the junction held 7 bases outside the gene matches. The CDR3 contains 15 residues. The CDR3 sequence: CASSPGGSSSYEQYF. CDR3 in DNA: TGTGCCAGCAGTCCGGGGGGGTCCTCTTCCTACGAGCAGTACTTC.

The V gene is TRBV28, the J gene TRBJ1-5; 7 bases align to TRBD1. J gave up 1 base and V 8 bases, and 11 bases lay outside the gene matches. CDR1 and CDR2 (germline): MDHEN, SYDVKM. The CDR3 covers 16 residues. DNA for the CDR3: TGTGCCAGCCCCCCTCAGGGGGAGGTAAGCAATCAGCCCCAGCATTTT. It specifies CASPPQGEVSNQPQHF.

The chain links TRBV9 to TRBJ2-3; D is unclear. The CDR3 has 13 residues. Germline CDR1 SGDLS, CDR2 YYNGEE. The V gene lost 0 bases and the J gene lost 1 base, with 3 bases spanning the gap. The CDR3 DNA reads TGTGCCAGCAGCGTAGGGCGCACAGATACGCAGTATTTT. This codes for CASSVGRTDTQYF.

The rearrangement uses TRBV11-2 and TRBJ2-7; 7 bases align to TRBD2. The germline gives CDR1 SGHAT, CDR2 FQNNGV. Trimming took 5 bases from V and 5 from J; bases not matched to a gene: 6. This CDR3 spans 13 amino acids. The CDR3 nucleotides read TGTGCCAGCAGCCAAGGGACTATGCACGAGCAGTACTTC. Its translation: CASSQGTMHEQYF.

The rearrangement links TRBV5-6 to TRBJ2-1; D uncertain. Germline-derived CDR1 and CDR2 are SGHDT and YYEEEE. Between the trimmed V and J ends, which lost 3 bases and 7 bases, there was a span of 5 bases. The CDR3 is made up of 11 amino acids. The CDR3 is CASSSFNEQFF. Here the CDR3 DNA reads TGTGCCAGCAGCTCTTTTAATGAGCAGTTCTTC.

CDR3 sequence: CASRDSQSSGNTIYF. The CDR3, as DNA: TGTGCCAGCAGGGACAGCCAGAGCTCTGGAAACACCATATATTTT. The chain couples TRBV6-6 to TRBJ1-3, with TRBD1 as a possible D gene (6 bases). Trimming removed 6 bases at V and 0 bases at J, with 12 bases between. Germline V lookup: CDR1 MNHNY, CDR2 SVGAGI (reference sequence). The CDR3 extends over 15 amino acids.

The chain combines TRBV10-3 with TRBJ1-2, with a weak D call TRBD1 (5 bases). The length of the CDR3 is 16 residues. The V gene lost 6 bases and the J gene lost 0 bases, with 17 bases spanning the gap. The germline V gene has CDR1 ENHRY and CDR2 SYGVKD. CDR3 amino acids: CAISPGTASPNYGYTF. The CDR3 bases are TGTGCCATCAGCCCCGGGACGGCAAGCCCTAACTATGGCTACACCTTC.

The chain links TRBV7-6 to TRBJ2-3; 8 bases match TRBD2. This CDR3 comprises 17 residues. CDR1 SGHVS and CDR2 FNYEAQ come from the germline V gene. The ends lost 4 bases at V and 5 bases at J; junction bases unmatched: 14. Here the CDR3 DNA reads TGTGCCAGCAGCTCAATAGGAGCGGGAGTAATCGGAGATACGCAGTATTTT. Encoded protein: CASSSIGAGVIGDTQYF.

The chain links TRBV6-1 to TRBJ2-1, with 7 bases fitting TRBD1. The CDR3 runs to 16 residues. Germline CDR1 reads MNHNS; CDR2 reads SASEGT. Unmatched junction bases numbered 8, after V lost 0 bases and J lost 6 bases. The CDR3 sequence: CASSEAAGGSGNEQFF. CDR3 bases: TGTGCCAGCAGTGAAGCAGCAGGGGGTTCGGGCAATGAGCAGTTCTTC.

The chain couples TRBV27 to TRBJ2-1; D unclear. The CDR3 has 16 residues. CDR1 MNHEY and CDR2 SMNVEV come from the germline V gene (reference sequence). The V and J ends lost 2 bases and 15 bases respectively, with 26 bases between them. DNA of the CDR3: TGTGCCAGCAGTTTAACTCAACTGATATCCTTACTGCCGTTGTTCTTC. It yields the protein CASSLTQLISLLPLFF.

V is TRBV19 and J is TRBJ1-6; D unclear. Germline-derived CDR1 and CDR2 are LNHDA and SQIVND (reference sequence). The CDR3 is 18 residues long. V gave up 0 bases and J gave up 0 bases, with 12 bases separating them. In DNA form, the CDR3 reads TGTGCCAGTAGTATAGACGTCGGACGGCCCTCCTATAATTCACCCCTCCACTTT. Its protein product is CASSIDVGRPSYNSPLHF.

V is TRBV27 and J is TRBJ1-2; possible D gene TRBD1, 5 bases. Per germline, CDR1 MNHEY and CDR2 SMNVEV (reference sequence). CDR3 length: 14 residues. V lost 1 base and J 4 bases, leaving 10 bases between the germline ends. CDR3 in amino acids: CASSLYGGSYGYTF. The CDR3 nucleotides are TGTGCCAGCAGTTTATACGGGGGGTCCTATGGCTACACCTTC.